The 10 T cell receptor beta chains reported below all come from one sample, sequenced in a study of T cell repertoires in ileal Crohn's disease. Clones were read by immunoSEQ multiplex PCR, and TCRdb kept only the in-frame ones, dropping some. The sample gives 13,000 to 15,000 clones, approximately 78% of which show up once; roughly 18% is in the top ten. Sequences were obtained from ileal tissue. The receptors here all came from an adult with Crohn's disease.

The rearrangement uses TRBV6-5 and TRBJ1-2; a weak D match, TRBD1 (6 bases). V gave up 6 bases and J gave up 5 bases, with 13 bases separating them. CDR3 size: 13 residues. The germline gives CDR1 MNHEY, CDR2 SVGAGI. The CDR3 DNA follows: TGTGCCAGCAGGCCCGCGAGGGGGTATGGCTACACCTTC. This gives the protein CASRPARGYGYTF.

The chain joins TRBV6-5 to TRBJ2-5; a weak D match, TRBD1 (6 bases). V lost 0 bases to trimming and J lost 5 bases, with 13 bases between them. The CDR3 spans 15 residues. CDR1 MNHEY and CDR2 SVGAGI come from the germline V gene. CDR3 amino acids: CASSYSYRAWETQYF. CDR3 DNA sequence: TGTGCCAGCAGTTACTCGTACAGGGCCTGGGAGACCCAGTACTTC.

This clone was counted a single time. The V and J genes are TRBV5-1 and TRBJ2-1; TRBD1 aligns across 7 bases. The CDR3 contains 14 residues. Germline trimming cut 2 bases from V and 8 bases from J; bases unmatched to any gene: 7. Looked up from germline, CDR1 is SGHRS and CDR2 is YFSETQ. CDR3 DNA: TGCGCCAGCAGCTTCAGACAGGGCGGTGATGAGCAGTTCTTC. Translation gives CASSFRQGGDEQFF. The full variable domain, with the rest looked up from reference TRBV5-1 and TRBJ2-1, is KAGVTQTPRYLIKTRGQQVTLSCSPISGHRSVSWYQQTPGQGLQFLFEYFSETQRNKGNFPGRFSGRQFSNSRSEMNVSTLELGDSALYLCASSFRQGGDEQFFGPGTRLTVL.

This chain joins TRBV10-3 and TRBJ2-3; 8 bases match TRBD2. The V segment lost 6 bases and the J segment 1 base; nucleotides outside the gene matches: 3. Germline CDR1 ENHRY, CDR2 SYGVKD. The CDR3 loop spans 14 amino acids. The CDR3 DNA is TGTGCCATCAGCCCGGGGGGGGGCACAGATACGCAGTATTTT. Amino acids: CAISPGGGTDTQYF.

In the case of this clone: The sample has other DNA sequences that encode this CDR3 too. The J gene is TRBJ2-7, the V gene TRBV7-2, with 12 bases matching TRBD2. Looked up from germline, CDR1 is SGHTA and CDR2 is FQGNSA. CDR3 size: 14 residues. The ends lost 5 bases at V and 5 bases at J; junction bases unmatched: 4. CDR3 DNA sequence: TGTGCCAGCAGCCCACTAGCGGGGGGCCACGAGCAGTACTTC. Its protein product is CASSPLAGGHEQYF.

The chain combines TRBV4-1 with TRBJ1-1; TRBD1 matches 8 bases. The germline V gene has CDR1 MGHRA and CDR2 YSYEKL. This CDR3 is built from 16 residues. J was trimmed by 2 bases and V by 4 bases; bases with no gene match: 9. CDR3 region: CASSPHGTGGNTEAFF. In DNA, the CDR3 is TGCGCCAGCAGCCCGCATGGGACAGGTGGAAACACTGAAGCTTTCTTT.

The chain uses TRBV29-1 and TRBJ2-7; D is unclear. The length of the CDR3 is 12 residues. Germline V lookup: CDR1 SQVTM, CDR2 ANQGSEA. The V gene lost 6 bases and the J gene lost 6 bases, with 15 bases spanning the gap. Here the CDR3 reads CSVRVPGTEQYF. DNA of the CDR3: TGCAGCGTCCGAGTGCCAGGCACCGAGCAGTACTTC.

This sequence joins TRBV7-9 and TRBJ1-2; 8 bases match TRBD1. The CDR3 is made up of 15 amino acids. Germline V CDR1 and CDR2: SEHNR, FQNEAQ (reference sequence). The trim removed 6 bases at V and 6 bases at J, leaving 12 bases unmatched. The CDR3 region has the DNA TGTGCCAGCAGGTCCTCCAGGGGGCCGACTCATGGCTACACCTTC. Protein sequence: CASRSSRGPTHGYTF.

The chain uses TRBV6-1 and TRBJ2-7, with TRBD2 as a possible D gene (6 bases). V lost 4 bases and J 4 bases, leaving 20 bases between the germline ends. Germline V gives CDR1 MNHNS, CDR2 SASEGT. The CDR3 is 16 residues long. The CDR3 nucleotides are TGTGCCAGCAGTGGAAAACGGACTACCGTCAGTTACGAGCAGTACTTC. This codes for CASSGKRTTVSYEQYF.

This clone turned up a few times. The V call is TRBV2, the J call TRBJ1-1; D uncertain. CDR1 and CDR2 from the germline V gene are SNHLY and FYNNEI. The CDR3 spans 13 residues. V was pared by 7 bases and J by 0 bases, with 9 bases between. The CDR3 here is CASKKDMNTEAFF. In nucleotides, the CDR3 is TGTGCCAGCAAGAAAGACATGAACACTGAAGCTTTCTTT. The whole variable domain, remainder taken from reference TRBV2 and TRBJ1-1, is EPEVTQTPSHQVTQMGQEVILRCVPISNHLYFYWYRQILGQKVEFLVSFYNNEISEKSEIFDDQFSVERPDGSNFTLKIRSTKLEDSAMYFCASKKDMNTEAFFGQGTRLTVV.